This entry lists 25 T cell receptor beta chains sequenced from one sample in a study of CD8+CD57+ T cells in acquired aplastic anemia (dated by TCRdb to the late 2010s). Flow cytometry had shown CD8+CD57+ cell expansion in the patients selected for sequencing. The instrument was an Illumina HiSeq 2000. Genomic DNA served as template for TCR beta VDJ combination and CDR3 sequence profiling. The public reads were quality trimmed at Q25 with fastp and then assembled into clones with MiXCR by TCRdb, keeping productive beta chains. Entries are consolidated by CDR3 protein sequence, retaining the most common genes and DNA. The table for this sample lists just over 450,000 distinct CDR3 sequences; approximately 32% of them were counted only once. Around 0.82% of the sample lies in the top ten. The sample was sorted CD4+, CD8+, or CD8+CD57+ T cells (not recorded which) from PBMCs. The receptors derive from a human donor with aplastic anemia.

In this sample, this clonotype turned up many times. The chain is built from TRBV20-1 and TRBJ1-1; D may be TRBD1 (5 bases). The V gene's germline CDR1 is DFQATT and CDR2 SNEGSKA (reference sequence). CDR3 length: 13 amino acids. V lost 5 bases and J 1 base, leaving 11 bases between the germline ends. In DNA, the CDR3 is TGCAGTGCTGACGGGCAGGGGAACACTGAAGCTTTCTTT. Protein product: CSADGQGNTEAFF.

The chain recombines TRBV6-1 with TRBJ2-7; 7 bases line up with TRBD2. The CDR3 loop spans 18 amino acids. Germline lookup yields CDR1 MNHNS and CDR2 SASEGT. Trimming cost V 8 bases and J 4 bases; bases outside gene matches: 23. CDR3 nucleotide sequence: TGTGCCAGCTCCGCCATTGGGTGGAGCGGGATTTCTGGGTACGAGCAGTACTTC. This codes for CASSAIGWSGISGYEQYF.

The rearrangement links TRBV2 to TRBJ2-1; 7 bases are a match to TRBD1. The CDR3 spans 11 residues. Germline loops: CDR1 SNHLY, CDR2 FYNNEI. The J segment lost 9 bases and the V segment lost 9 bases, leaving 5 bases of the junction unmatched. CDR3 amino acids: CASNRDSEQFF. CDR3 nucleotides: TGTGCCAGTAACAGGGACAGTGAGCAGTTCTTC.

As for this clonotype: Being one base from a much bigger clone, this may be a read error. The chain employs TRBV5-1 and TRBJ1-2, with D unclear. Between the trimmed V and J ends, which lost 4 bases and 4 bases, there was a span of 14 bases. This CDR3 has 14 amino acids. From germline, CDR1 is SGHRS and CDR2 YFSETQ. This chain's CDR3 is CASSQNTLSYGYTF. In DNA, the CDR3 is TGCGCCAGCAGCCAAAACACCTTGAGCTATGGCTACACCTTC.

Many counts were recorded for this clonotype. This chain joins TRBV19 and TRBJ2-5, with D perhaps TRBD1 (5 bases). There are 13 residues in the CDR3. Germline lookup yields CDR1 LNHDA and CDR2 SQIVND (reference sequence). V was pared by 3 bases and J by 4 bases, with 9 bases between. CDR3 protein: CASSIGQGETQYF. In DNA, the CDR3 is TGTGCCAGTAGTATTGGCCAGGGAGAGACCCAGTACTTC.

CDR3: CASSSGRLQETQYF. In nucleotides, the CDR3 is TGTGCCAGCTCATCGGGACGCCTCCAAGAGACCCAGTACTTC. This chain links TRBV25-1 with TRBJ2-5, with D perhaps assigned TRBD1 or TRBD2 (5 bases each). Germline V gene data show CDR1 as MGHDK and CDR2 as SYGVNS. V lost 8 bases and J 1 base, leaving 14 bases between the germline ends. This CDR3 spans 14 amino acids.

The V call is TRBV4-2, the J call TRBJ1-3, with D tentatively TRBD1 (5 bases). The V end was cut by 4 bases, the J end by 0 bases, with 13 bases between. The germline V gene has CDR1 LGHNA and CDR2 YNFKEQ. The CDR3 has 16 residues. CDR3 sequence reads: CASSREGSNSGNTIYF. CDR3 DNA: TGTGCCAGCAGCCGCGAGGGGAGCAACTCTGGAAACACCATATATTTT.

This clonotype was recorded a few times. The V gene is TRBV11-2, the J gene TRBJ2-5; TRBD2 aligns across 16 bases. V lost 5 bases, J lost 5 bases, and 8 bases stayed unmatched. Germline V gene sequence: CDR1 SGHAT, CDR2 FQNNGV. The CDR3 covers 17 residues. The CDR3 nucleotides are TGTGCCAGCAGCAAGACGGGACTAGCGGGGGGGCAGGAGACCCAGTACTTC. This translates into CASSKTGLAGGQETQYF. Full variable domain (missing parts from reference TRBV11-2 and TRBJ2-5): EAGVAQSPRYKIIEKRQSVAFWCNPISGHATLYWYQQILGQGPKLLIQFQNNGVVDDSQLPKDRFSAERLKGVDSTLKIQPAKLEDSAVYLCASSKTGLAGGQETQYFGPGTRLLVL.

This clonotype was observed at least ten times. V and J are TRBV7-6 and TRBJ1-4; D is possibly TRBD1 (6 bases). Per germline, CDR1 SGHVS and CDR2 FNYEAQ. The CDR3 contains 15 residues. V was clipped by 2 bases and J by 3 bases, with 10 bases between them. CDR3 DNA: TGTGCCAGCAGCTTAACTCGGACAGCTAATGAAAAACTGTTTTTT. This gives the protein CASSLTRTANEKLFF.

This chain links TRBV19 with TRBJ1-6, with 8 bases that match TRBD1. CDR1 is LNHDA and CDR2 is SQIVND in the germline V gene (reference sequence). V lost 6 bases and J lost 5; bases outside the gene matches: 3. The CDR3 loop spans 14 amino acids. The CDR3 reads CASRRTGHNSPLHF. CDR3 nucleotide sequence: TGTGCCAGTAGGAGGACAGGGCATAATTCACCCCTCCACTTT.

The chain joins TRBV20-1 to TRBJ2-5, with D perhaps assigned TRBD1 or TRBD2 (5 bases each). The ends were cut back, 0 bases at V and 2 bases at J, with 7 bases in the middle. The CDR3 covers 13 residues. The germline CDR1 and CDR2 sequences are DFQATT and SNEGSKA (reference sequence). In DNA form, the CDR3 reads TGCAGTGCTAGAGATGGGGGTCAAGAGACCCAGTACTTC. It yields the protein CSARDGGQETQYF.

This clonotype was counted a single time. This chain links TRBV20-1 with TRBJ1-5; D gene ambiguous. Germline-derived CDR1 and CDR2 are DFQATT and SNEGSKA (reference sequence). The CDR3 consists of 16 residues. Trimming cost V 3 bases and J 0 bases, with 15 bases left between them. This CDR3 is CSARNSRSPSNQPQHF. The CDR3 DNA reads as TGCAGTGCTAGGAACAGTAGGTCCCCTAGCAATCAGCCCCAGCATTTT.

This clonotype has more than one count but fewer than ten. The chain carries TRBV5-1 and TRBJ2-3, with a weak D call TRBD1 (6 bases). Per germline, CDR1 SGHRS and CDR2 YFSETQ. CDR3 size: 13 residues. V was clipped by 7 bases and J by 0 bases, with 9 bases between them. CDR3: CASRQESTDTQYF. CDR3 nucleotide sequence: TGCGCCAGCCGACAGGAGAGCACAGATACGCAGTATTTT.

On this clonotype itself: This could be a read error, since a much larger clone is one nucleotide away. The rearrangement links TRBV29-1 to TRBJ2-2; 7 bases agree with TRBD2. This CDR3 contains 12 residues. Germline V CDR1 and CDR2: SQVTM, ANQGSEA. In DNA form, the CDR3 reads TGCGGCGTTGAAGCGGGGTCCGGGGAGCTGTTTTTT. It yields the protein CGVEAGSGELFF.

The CDR3 DNA is TGTGCCAGCAGCTTATTTGCAGGGAGCACAGATACGCAGTATTTT. This sequence encodes CASSLFAGSTDTQYF. This chain joins TRBV7-3 and TRBJ2-3; possible D gene TRBD1, 5 bases. This CDR3 has 15 amino acids. The ends were cut back, 2 bases at V and 0 bases at J, with 9 bases in the middle. Germline V gives CDR1 SGHTA, CDR2 FQGTGA.

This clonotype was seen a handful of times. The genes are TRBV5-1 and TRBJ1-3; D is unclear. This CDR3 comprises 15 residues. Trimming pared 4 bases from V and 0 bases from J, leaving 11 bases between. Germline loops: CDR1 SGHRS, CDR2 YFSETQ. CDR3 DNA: TGCGCCAGCAGCGGCCTCCTCGACTCTGGAAACACCATATATTTT. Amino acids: CASSGLLDSGNTIYF. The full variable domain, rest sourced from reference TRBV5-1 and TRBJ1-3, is KAGVTQTPRYLIKTRGQQVTLSCSPISGHRSVSWYQQTPGQGLQFLFEYFSETQRNKGNFPGRFSGRQFSNSRSEMNVSTLELGDSALYLCASSGLLDSGNTIYFGEGSWLTVV.

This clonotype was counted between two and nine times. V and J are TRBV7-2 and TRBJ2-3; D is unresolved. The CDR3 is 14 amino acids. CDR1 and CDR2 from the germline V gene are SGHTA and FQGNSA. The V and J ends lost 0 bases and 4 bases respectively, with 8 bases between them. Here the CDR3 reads CASSLAPNPDTQYF. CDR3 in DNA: TGTGCCAGCAGCTTAGCGCCGAATCCAGATACGCAGTATTTT.

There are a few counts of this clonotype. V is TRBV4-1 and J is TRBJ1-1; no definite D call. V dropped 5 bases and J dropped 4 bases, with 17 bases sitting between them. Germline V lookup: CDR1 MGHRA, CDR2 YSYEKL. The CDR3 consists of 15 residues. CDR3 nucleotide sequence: TGCGCCAGCAGCGCGGTTCAAGGGTTCTCCACTGAAGCTTTCTTT. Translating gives CASSAVQGFSTEAFF.

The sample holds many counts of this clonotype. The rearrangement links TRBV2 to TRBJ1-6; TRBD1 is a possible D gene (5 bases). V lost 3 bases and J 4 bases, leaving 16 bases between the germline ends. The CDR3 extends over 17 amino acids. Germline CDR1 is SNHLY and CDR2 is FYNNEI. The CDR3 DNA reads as TGTGCCAGCAGTGAGGGGCGTATTAGCAGATATAATTCACCCCTCCACTTT. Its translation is CASSEGRISRYNSPLHF.

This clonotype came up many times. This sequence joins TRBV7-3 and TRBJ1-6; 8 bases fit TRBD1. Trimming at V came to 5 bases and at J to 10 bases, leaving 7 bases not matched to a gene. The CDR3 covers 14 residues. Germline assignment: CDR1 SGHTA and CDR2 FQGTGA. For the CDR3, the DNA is TGTGCCAGCAGCCGACAGGGGAAGGGCTCACCCCTCCACTTT. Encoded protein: CASSRQGKGSPLHF.

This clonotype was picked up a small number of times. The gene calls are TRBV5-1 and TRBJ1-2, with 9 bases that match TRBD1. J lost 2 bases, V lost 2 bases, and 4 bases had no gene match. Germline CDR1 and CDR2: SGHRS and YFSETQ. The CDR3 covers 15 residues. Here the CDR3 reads CASSFRTGENYGYTF. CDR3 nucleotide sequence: TGCGCCAGCAGCTTTAGGACAGGGGAGAACTATGGCTACACCTTC.

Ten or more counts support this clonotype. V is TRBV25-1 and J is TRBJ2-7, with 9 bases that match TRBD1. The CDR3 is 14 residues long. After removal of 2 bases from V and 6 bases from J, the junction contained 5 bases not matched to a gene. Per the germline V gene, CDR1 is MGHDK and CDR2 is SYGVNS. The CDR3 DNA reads TGTGCCAGCAGTGAAACAGGGGGCTTTGCCGAGCAGTACTTC. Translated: CASSETGGFAEQYF.

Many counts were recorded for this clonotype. CDR3 residues: CASKDRGSGSSYEQYF. CDR3 in DNA: TGTGCCAGTAAGGACCGGGGGAGCGGGAGCTCCTACGAGCAGTACTTC. The V gene is TRBV19, the J gene TRBJ2-7; 8 bases agree with TRBD2. Germline CDR1 LNHDA, CDR2 SQIVND (reference sequence). CDR3 size: 16 residues. With 7 bases clipped from V and 0 bases from J, the junction kept 11 bases outside the gene matches. Full variable domain (remainder filled in from reference TRBV19 and TRBJ2-7): DGGITQSPKYLFRKEGQNVTLSCEQNLNHDAMYWYRQDPGQGLRLIYYSQIVNDFQKGDIAEGYSVSREKKESFPLTVTSAQKNPTAFYLCASKDRGSGSSYEQYFGPGTRLTVT.

CDR3 sequence: CASSQTAEAFF. Written as DNA, the CDR3 is TGTGCCAGCAGTCAGACAGCTGAAGCTTTCTTT. The V and J genes are TRBV12-3 or TRBV12-4 and TRBJ1-1; D perhaps matches TRBD1 (5 bases). The V end lost 5 bases, the J end lost 6 bases, and 7 bases lay between the germline ends. The CDR3 has 11 amino acids.

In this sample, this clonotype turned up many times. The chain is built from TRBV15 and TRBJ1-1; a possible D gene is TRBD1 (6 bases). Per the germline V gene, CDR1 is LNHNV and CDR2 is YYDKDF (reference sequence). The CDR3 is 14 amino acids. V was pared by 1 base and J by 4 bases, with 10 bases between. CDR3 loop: CATSRVTRGTEAFF. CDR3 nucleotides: TGTGCCACCAGCAGAGTCACCAGGGGCACTGAAGCTTTCTTT.